This T cell receptor beta chain comes out of a study of cytomegalovirus exposure and HLA in healthy donors. In the PCR, 60 Vbeta and 13 Jbeta primers were used. Measured with immunoSEQ multiplex PCR; TCRdb has only the in-frame clones, and not every one. The table includes about 160,000 clones, approximately 79% detected once. About this clone itself: No antigen is known for it.

Overall study results and limits: In a later analysis, TCR association rates varied by HLA locus: DRB1 most, HLA-C fewest.

The junction had 8 bases not matched to a gene; V was cut back by 7 bases and J by 6 bases. CDR1 is SGDLS and CDR2 is YYNGEE in the germline V gene. The CDR3 loop spans 15 amino acids. This chain links TRBV9 with TRBJ2-3; TRBD2 agrees at 13 bases. The source is a man aged 60 to 75 in good health and CMV-seronegative. Sequencing was done on a sample of PBMCs. The CDR3 here is CASGLLAGGLDTQYF. CDR3 nucleotide sequence: TGTGCCAGCGGCTTACTAGCGGGGGGGCTGGATACGCAGTATTTT.